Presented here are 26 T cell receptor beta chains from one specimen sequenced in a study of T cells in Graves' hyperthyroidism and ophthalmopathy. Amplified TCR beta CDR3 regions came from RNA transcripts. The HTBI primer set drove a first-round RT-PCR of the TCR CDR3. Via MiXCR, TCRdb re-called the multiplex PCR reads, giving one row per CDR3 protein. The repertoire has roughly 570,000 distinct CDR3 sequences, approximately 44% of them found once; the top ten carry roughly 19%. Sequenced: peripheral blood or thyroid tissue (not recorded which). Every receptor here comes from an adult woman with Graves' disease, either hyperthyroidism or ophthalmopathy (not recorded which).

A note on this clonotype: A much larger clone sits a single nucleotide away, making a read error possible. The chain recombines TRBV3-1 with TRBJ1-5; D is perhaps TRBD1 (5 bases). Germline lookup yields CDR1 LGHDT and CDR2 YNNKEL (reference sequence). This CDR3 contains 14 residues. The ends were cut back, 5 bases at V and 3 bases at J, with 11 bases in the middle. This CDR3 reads CASSIGGYNQPQHF. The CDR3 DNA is TGTGCCAGCAGCATCGGGGGGTACAATCAGCCCCAGCATTTT.

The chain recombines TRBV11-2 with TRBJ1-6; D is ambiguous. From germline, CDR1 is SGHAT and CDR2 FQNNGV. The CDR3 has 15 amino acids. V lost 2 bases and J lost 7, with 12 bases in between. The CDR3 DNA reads TGTGCCAGCAGCTTAAACGTACAGACCAATTCACCCCTCCACTTT. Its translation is CASSLNVQTNSPLHF. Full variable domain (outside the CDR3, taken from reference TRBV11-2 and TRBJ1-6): EAGVAQSPRYKIIEKRQSVAFWCNPISGHATLYWYQQILGQGPKLLIQFQNNGVVDDSQLPKDRFSAERLKGVDSTLKIQPAKLEDSAVYLCASSLNVQTNSPLHFGNGTRLTVT.

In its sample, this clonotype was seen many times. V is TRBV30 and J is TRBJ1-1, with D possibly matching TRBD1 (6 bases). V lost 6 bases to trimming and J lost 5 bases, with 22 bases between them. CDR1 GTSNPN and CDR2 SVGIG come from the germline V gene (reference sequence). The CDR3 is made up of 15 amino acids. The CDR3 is CACTIPGHVGTEAFF. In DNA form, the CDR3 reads TGTGCCTGCACCATTCCGGGACATGTTGGGACTGAAGCTTTCTTT.

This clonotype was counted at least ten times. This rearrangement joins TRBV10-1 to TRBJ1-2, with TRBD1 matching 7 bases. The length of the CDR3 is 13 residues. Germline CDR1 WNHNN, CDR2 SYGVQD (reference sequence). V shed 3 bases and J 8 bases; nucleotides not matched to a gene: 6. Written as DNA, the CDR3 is TGCGCCAGCAGTGATGGGACAGTGAACGGCTACACCTTC. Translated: CASSDGTVNGYTF.

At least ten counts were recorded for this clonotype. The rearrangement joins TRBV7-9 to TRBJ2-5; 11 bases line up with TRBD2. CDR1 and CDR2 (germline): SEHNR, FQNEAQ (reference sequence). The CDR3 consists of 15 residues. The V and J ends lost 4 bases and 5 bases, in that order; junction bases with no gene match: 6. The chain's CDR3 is CASSWASGRLETQYF. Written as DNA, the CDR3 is TGTGCCAGCAGCTGGGCTAGCGGGAGGTTGGAGACCCAGTACTTC.

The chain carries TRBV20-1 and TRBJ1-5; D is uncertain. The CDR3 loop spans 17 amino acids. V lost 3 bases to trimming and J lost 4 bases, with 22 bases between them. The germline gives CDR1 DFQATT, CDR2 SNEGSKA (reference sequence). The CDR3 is CSASSAKLPLGNQPQHF. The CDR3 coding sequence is TGCAGTGCTAGCAGCGCAAAACTCCCATTGGGGAATCAGCCCCAGCATTTT.

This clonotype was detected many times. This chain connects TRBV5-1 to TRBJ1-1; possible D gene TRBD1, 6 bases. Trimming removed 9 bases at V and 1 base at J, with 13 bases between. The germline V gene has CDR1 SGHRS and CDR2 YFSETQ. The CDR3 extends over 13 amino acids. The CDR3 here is CATRGAANTEAFF. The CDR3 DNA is TGCGCCACTAGGGGGGCGGCGAACACTGAAGCTTTCTTT.

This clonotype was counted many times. The CDR3 loop is CASSQYLQGTNEKLFF. CDR3 DNA sequence: TGTGCCAGCAGCCAATATCTCCAGGGAACTAATGAAAAACTGTTTTTT. This sequence joins TRBV14 and TRBJ1-4; the D gene is possibly TRBD1 (5 bases). V was trimmed by 2 bases and J by 1 base, leaving 11 bases between them. The CDR3 runs to 16 residues. Germline V gene lookup returns CDR1 SGHDN and CDR2 FVKESK.

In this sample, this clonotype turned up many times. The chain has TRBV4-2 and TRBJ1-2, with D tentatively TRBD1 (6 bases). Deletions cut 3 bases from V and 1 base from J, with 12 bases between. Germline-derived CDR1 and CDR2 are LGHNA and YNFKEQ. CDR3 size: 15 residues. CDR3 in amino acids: CASSQLDSFNYGYTF. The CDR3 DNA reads TGTGCCAGCAGCCAGCTGGACAGCTTTAACTATGGCTACACCTTC.

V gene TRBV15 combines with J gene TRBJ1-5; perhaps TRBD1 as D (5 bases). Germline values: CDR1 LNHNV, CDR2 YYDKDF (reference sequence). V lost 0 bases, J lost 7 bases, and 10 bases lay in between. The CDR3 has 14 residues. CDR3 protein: CATSRDRASQPQHF. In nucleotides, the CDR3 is TGTGCCACCAGCAGAGACAGGGCTAGCCAGCCCCAGCATTTT.

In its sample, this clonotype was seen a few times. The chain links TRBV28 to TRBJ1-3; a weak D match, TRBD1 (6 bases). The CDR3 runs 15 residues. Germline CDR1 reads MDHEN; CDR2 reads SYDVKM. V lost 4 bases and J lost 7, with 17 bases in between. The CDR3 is CASSSSGTTANTIYF. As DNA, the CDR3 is TGTGCCAGCAGTTCGTCCGGGACAACGGCGAACACCATATATTTT.

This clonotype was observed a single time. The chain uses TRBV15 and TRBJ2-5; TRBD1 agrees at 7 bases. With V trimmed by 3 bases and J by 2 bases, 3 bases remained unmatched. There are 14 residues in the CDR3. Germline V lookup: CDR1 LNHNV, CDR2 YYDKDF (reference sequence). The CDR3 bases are TGTGCCACCAGCAGCTGGACAGGACAAGAGACCCAGTACTTC. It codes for CATSSWTGQETQYF.

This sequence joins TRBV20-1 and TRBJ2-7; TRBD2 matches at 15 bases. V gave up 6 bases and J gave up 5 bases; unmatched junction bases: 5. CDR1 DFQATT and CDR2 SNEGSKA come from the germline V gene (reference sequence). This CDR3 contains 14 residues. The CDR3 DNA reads TGCAGTGCCACAAGGACTAGCGGGAGGGACGAGCAGTACTTC. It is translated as CSATRTSGRDEQYF.

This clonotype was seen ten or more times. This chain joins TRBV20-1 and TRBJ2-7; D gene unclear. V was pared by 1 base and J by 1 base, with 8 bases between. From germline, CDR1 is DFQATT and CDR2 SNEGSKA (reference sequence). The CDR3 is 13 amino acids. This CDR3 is CSARAGLSYEQYF. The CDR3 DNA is TGCAGTGCTAGAGCCGGGTTATCCTACGAGCAGTACTTC.

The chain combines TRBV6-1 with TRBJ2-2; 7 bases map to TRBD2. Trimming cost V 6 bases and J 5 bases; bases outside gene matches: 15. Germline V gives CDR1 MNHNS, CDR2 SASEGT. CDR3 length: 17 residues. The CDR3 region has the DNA TGTGCCAGCAGGCCCTCCGGGGGGAACCGCCGAACCGGGGAGCTGTTTTTT. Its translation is CASRPSGGNRRTGELFF.

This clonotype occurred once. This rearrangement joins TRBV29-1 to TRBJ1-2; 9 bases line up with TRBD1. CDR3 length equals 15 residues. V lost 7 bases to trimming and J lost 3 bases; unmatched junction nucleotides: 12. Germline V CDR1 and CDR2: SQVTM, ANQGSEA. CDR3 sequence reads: CSASTGGGRDYGYTF. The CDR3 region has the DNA TGCAGCGCCTCGACAGGGGGAGGGCGGGACTATGGCTACACCTTC.

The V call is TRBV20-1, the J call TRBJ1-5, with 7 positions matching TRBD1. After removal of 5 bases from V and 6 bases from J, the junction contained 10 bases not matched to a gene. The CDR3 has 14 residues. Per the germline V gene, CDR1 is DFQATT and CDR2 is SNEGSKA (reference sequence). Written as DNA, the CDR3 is TGCAGTGCTCCATCGTCAGGGGGGGCTCAGCCCCAGCATTTT. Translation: CSAPSSGGAQPQHF.

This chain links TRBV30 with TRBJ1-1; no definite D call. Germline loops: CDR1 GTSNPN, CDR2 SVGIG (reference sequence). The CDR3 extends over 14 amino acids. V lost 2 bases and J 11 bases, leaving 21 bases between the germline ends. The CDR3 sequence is CAWSSRTDRAVAFF. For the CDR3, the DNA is TGTGCCTGGAGTAGCCGAACGGACCGTGCCGTTGCTTTCTTT.

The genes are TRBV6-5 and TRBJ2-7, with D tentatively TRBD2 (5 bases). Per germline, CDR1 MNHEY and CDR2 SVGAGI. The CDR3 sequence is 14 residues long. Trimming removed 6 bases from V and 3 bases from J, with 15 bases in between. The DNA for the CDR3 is TGTGCCAGCAGGTCCAGCGGAAAGAGCTACGAGCAGTACTTC. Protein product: CASRSSGKSYEQYF.

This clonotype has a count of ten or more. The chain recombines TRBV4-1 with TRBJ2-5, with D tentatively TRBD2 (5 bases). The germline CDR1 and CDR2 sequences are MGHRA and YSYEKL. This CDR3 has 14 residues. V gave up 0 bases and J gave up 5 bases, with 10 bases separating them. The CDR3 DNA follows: TGCGCCAGCAGCCAAGATCGGGGATCCGAGACCCAGTACTTC. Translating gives CASSQDRGSETQYF.

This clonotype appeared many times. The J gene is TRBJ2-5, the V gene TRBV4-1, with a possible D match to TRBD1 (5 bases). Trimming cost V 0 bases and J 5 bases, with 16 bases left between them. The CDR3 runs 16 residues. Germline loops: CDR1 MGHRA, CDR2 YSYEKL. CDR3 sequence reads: CASSQDGDSEVETQYF. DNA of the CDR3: TGCGCCAGCAGCCAAGATGGCGACAGCGAAGTGGAGACCCAGTACTTC.

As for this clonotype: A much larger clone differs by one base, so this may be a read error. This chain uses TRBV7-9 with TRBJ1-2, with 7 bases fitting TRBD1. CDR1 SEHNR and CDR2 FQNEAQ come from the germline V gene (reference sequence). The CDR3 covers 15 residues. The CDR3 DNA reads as TGTACCAGCAGCTTAGTCCCGACAGGGACCTATGGCTACACCTTC. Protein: CTSSLVPTGTYGYTF.

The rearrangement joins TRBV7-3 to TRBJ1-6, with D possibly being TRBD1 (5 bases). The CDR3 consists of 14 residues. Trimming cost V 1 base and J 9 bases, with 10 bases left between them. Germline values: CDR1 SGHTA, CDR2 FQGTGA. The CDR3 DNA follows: TGTGCCAGCAGCTTAAGGCCAGGGTCTTCACCCCTCCACTTT. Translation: CASSLRPGSSPLHF.

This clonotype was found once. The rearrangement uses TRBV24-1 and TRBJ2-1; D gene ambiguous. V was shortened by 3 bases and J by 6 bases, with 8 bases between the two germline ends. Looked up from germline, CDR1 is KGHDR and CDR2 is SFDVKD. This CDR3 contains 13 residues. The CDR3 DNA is TGTGCCACCAGTGATGGGGAACTCAATGAGCAGTTCTTC. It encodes CATSDGELNEQFF.

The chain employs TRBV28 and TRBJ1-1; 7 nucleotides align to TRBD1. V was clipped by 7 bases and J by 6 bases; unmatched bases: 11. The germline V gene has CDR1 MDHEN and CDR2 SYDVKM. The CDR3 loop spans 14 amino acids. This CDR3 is CASKETGLSAEAFF. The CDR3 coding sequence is TGTGCCAGCAAAGAGACAGGGCTCTCGGCTGAAGCTTTCTTT. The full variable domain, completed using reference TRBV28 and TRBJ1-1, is DVKVTQSSRYLVKRTGEKVFLECVQDMDHENMFWYRQDPGLGLRLIYFSYDVKMKEKGDIPEGYSVSREKKERFSLILESASTNQTSMYLCASKETGLSAEAFFGQGTRLTVV.

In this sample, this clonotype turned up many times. In DNA, the CDR3 is TGTGCCAGCAGATCCGGGACAGATAATTCACCCCTCCACTTT. Its translation: CASRSGTDNSPLHF. J is TRBJ1-6 and V is TRBV12-3 or TRBV12-4; 7 nucleotides align to TRBD1. The CDR3 spans 14 residues. The J segment lost 5 bases and the V segment lost 6 bases, leaving 4 bases of the junction unmatched.